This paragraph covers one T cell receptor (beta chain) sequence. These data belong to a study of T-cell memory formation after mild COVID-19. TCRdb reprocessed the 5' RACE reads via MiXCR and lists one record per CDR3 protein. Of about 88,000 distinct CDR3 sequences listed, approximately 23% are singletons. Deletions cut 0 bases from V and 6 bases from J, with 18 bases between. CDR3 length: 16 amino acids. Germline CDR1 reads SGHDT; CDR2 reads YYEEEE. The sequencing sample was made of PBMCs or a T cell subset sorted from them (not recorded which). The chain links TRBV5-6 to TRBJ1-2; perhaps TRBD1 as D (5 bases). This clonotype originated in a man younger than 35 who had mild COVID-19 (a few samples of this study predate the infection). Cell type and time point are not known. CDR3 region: CASSLAFSGRRDGYTF. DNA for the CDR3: TGTGCCAGCAGCTTGGCCTTCTCGGGGCGAAGGGATGGCTACACCTTC.